These 6 T cell receptor beta chains originate from one sample sequenced in a study of T cell responses to AZD1222 COVID-19 vaccine. The method was immunoSEQ multiplex PCR; TCRdb's version includes in-frame clones alone and lacks a portion of them. The data show around 120,000 clones, about 90% seen once. The sample was peripheral blood, taken on day 0 of AZD1222 vaccination. These receptors were taken from an adult in good health.

Relative to its sample, this clone is medium-sized. V usage is TRBV19 and J usage is TRBJ1-5, with unresolved D. Germline assignment: CDR1 LNHDA and CDR2 SQIVND (reference sequence). V dropped 3 bases and J dropped 5 bases, with 20 bases sitting between them. The CDR3 has 17 amino acids. The CDR3: CASSIPPWAAPDQPQHF. In DNA, the CDR3 is TGTGCCAGTAGTATCCCCCCTTGGGCAGCCCCTGATCAGCCCCAGCATTTT.

This clone was found once. This rearrangement joins TRBV30 to TRBJ1-4; D is uncertain. Trimming pared 4 bases from V and 5 bases from J, leaving 11 bases between. This CDR3 contains 13 residues. CDR1 is GTSNPN, CDR2 SVGIG, per germline (reference sequence). The CDR3 loop reads CAWTMGINEKLFF. The CDR3 nucleotides are TGTGCCTGGACGATGGGGATCAATGAAAAACTGTTTTTT.

This clone was seen a handful of times. This rearrangement joins TRBV3-1 (or the pseudogene TRBV3-2) to TRBJ2-7; a possible D gene is TRBD1 (6 bases). Deletions cut 8 bases from V and 5 bases from J, with 13 bases between. Per the germline V gene, CDR1 is LGHDT and CDR2 is YNNKEL (reference sequence). This CDR3 region has 12 residues. The CDR3 protein is CASSTGLDEQYF. CDR3 nucleotides: TGTGCCAGCTCGACAGGTTTAGACGAGCAGTACTTC.

This chain uses TRBV5-1 with TRBJ1-1; no firm D call. This CDR3 spans 14 amino acids. V lost 2 bases to trimming and J lost 3 bases, with 11 bases between them. Looked up from germline, CDR1 is SGHRS and CDR2 is YFSETQ. The CDR3 bases are TGCGCCAGCAGCTTTAATTGGCGGGACACTGAAGCTTTCTTT. As protein: CASSFNWRDTEAFF.

The chain is built from TRBV24-1 and TRBJ1-5; TRBD1 might be the D (6 bases). Trimming took off 4 bases at V and 6 bases at J, with 12 bases between the two ends. Germline lookup yields CDR1 KGHDR and CDR2 SFDVKD. The CDR3 consists of 14 residues. The CDR3 DNA reads TGTGCCACCAGTGACCGGGGGACAAGTCAGCCCCAGCATTTT. Its protein product is CATSDRGTSQPQHF.

The rearrangement uses TRBV5-4 and TRBJ1-5; D may be TRBD1 (5 bases). V lost 1 base to trimming and J lost 6 bases, with 14 bases between them. CDR3 length: 15 amino acids. CDR1 is SGHNT and CDR2 is YYREEE in the germline V gene (reference sequence). In DNA form, the CDR3 reads TGTGCCAGCAGCTTGAATGGAGGGGCGGGTCAGCCCCAGCATTTT. Amino acid sequence: CASSLNGGAGQPQHF.